The next 14 T cell receptor beta chains were all read from a single sample in a study of shared clonotypes between healthy human individuals. TCRdb keeps only in-frame clones here, not all; method: immunoSEQ multiplex PCR. This sample has approximately 2.5 million clones, with over 85% found just once. The sequenced material came from naive CD4+ T cells from PBMCs. The subset is: CD45RA+ positively selected. Receptors were obtained from a man aged 18-30 years in good health. Some clones in this sample may be carry-over from other donors' samples.

This clone was seen only once. The J gene is TRBJ2-3, the V gene TRBV27; D might be TRBD2 (5 bases). Germline V gene sequence: CDR1 MNHEY, CDR2 SMNVEV (reference sequence). Trimming pared 0 bases from V and 2 bases from J, leaving 9 bases between. The CDR3 loop spans 15 amino acids. The CDR3 DNA reads as TGTGCCAGCAGTTTATCCGGACTTACCACAGATACGCAGTATTTT. It yields the protein CASSLSGLTTDTQYF.

A note on this clone: The sample has other DNA sequences that encode this CDR3 too. The chain has TRBV18 and TRBJ1-1, with D hard to call. Trimming took off 4 bases at V and 2 bases at J, with 11 bases between the two ends. This CDR3 region has 14 residues. The germline gives CDR1 KGHSH, CDR2 LQKENI. The CDR3 bases are TGTGCCAGCTCACTCTCTGAAGGCAACACTGAAGCTTTCTTT. It specifies CASSLSEGNTEAFF.

On this clone: Other nucleotide sequences in the sample specify the same CDR3. The chain employs TRBV27 and TRBJ1-5; TRBD1 might be the D (6 bases). From germline, CDR1 is MNHEY and CDR2 SMNVEV (reference sequence). V was trimmed by 5 bases and J by 3 bases, leaving 11 bases between them. The CDR3 contains 14 residues. CDR3 sequence (DNA): TGTGCCAGCAGTATACAGGGTTACAATCAGCCCCAGCATTTT. Amino acids: CASSIQGYNQPQHF.

V usage is TRBV27 and J usage is TRBJ2-7, with TRBD2 matching 9 bases. Germline V gene lookup returns CDR1 MNHEY and CDR2 SMNVEV (reference sequence). V was pared by 5 bases and J by 2 bases, with 22 bases of the junction left unmatched. The CDR3 sequence is 20 residues long. As DNA, the CDR3 is TGTGCCAGCAGTCCCGTCCGGGAACCAAGGGCGGCTAGCGGGACCTACGAGCAGTACTTC. It encodes CASSPVREPRAASGTYEQYF.

This clone was found once. The rearrangement joins TRBV28 to TRBJ1-5, with 10 bases lining up with TRBD1. Germline CDR1 MDHEN, CDR2 SYDVKM. There are 14 residues in the CDR3. V was clipped by 10 bases and J by 2 bases; unmatched bases: 5. The CDR3 region has the DNA TGTGCCATCAGACAGGGGGCCGGCAATCAGCCCCAGCATTTT. It codes for CAIRQGAGNQPQHF.

This chain links TRBV5-1 with TRBJ2-6, with 7 bases that match TRBD2. The V segment lost 0 bases and the J segment 11 bases; nucleotides outside the gene matches: 2. Germline values: CDR1 SGHRS, CDR2 YFSETQ. This CDR3 has 13 residues. Here the CDR3 DNA reads TGCGCCAGCAGCTTGGAGGGGAGGGACGTCCTGACTTTC. It specifies CASSLEGRDVLTF.

This sequence joins TRBV6-1 and TRBJ1-2; D unresolved. Germline V lookup: CDR1 MNHNS, CDR2 SASEGT. The CDR3 has 14 residues. V was shortened by 1 base and J by 4 bases, with 10 bases between the two germline ends. CDR3 sequence (DNA): TGTGCCAGCAGTGAAGGTTGGTCTAGCTATGGCTACACCTTC. Its translation is CASSEGWSSYGYTF.

There are a few counts of this clone. The gene calls are TRBV29-1 and TRBJ1-1; D is unresolved. Trimming took 6 bases from V and 2 from J, leaving 10 bases between them. The germline V gene has CDR1 SQVTM and CDR2 ANQGSEA. This CDR3 has 12 amino acids. The CDR3 here is CSVGGLNTEAFF. The CDR3 DNA follows: TGCAGCGTCGGAGGCCTCAACACTGAAGCTTTCTTT.

The V and J genes are TRBV27 and TRBJ2-7, with TRBD2 matching 9 bases. CDR3 length: 15 residues. Trimming took 3 bases from V and 6 from J; bases not matched to a gene: 9. CDR1 and CDR2 from the germline V gene are MNHEY and SMNVEV (reference sequence). In DNA form, the CDR3 reads TGTGCCAGCAGTTTTCAGCTTAGCGGGAGACGCGAGCAGTACTTC. It specifies CASSFQLSGRREQYF.

The count of this clone is one. The genes are TRBV10-2 and TRBJ2-7; the D gene is possibly TRBD1 (6 bases). Germline assignment: CDR1 WSHSY and CDR2 SAAADI. Trimming shortened V by 3 bases and J by 2 bases, and 8 bases separated the two germline ends. This CDR3 region has 13 residues. The CDR3 protein is CASSDTGTYEQYF. CDR3 bases: TGCGCCAGCAGTGACACAGGGACCTACGAGCAGTACTTC.

The chain joins TRBV5-1 to TRBJ2-7; TRBD2 aligns across 7 bases. The V gene end was trimmed by 4 bases and the J gene end by 6 bases; junction bases not matched to a gene: 13. Germline CDR1 and CDR2: SGHRS and YFSETQ. This CDR3 spans 15 amino acids. Here the CDR3 DNA reads TGCGCCAGCAGCGCCTCCGGGACTACCAATCTCGAGCAGTACTTC. Amino acids: CASSASGTTNLEQYF.

The genes are TRBV5-8 and TRBJ1-2; possibly TRBD1 for D (5 bases). Germline V gene data show CDR1 as SGHTS and CDR2 as YDEGEE. Deletions cut 2 bases from V and 7 bases from J, with 6 bases between. The CDR3 loop spans 11 amino acids. CDR3: CASSFQGGYTF. CDR3 coding DNA: TGTGCCAGCAGCTTTCAGGGTGGCTACACCTTC.

In regard to this clone: Other DNA sequences of this sample code for an identical CDR3. This chain uses TRBV5-1 with TRBJ1-4, with D perhaps TRBD1 (5 bases). CDR3 length: 12 residues. The germline V gene has CDR1 SGHRS and CDR2 YFSETQ. Deletions cut 2 bases from V and 8 bases from J, with 7 bases between. CDR3 amino acids: CASSLTGEKLFF. The CDR3 coding sequence is TGCGCCAGCAGCTTAACAGGAGAAAAACTGTTTTTT.

The CDR3 region is CASSVGRSSGNTIYF. In nucleotides, the CDR3 is TGTGCCAGCAGTGTGGGCCGAAGCTCTGGAAACACCATATATTTT. This chain uses TRBV2 with TRBJ1-3; no reliable D call. CDR1 is SNHLY and CDR2 is FYNNEI in the germline V gene. The CDR3 spans 15 residues. The V gene lost 4 bases and the J gene lost 0 bases, with 10 bases spanning the gap.